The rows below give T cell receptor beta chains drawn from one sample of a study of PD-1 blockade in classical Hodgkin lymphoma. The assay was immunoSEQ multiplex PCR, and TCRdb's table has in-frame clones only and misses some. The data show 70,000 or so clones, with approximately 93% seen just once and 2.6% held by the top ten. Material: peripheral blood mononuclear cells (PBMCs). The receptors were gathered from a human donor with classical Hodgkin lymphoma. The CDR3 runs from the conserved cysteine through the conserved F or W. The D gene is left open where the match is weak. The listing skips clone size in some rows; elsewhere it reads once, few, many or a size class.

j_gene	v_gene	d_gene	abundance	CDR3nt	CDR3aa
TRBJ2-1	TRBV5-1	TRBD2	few	TGCGCCAGCAGCCAGGCCCCCCAGCGGGGGGGTGAGAATGAGCAGTTCTTC	CASSQAPQRGGENEQFF
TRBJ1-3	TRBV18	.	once	TGTGCCAGCTCAGCGGACGGCTTCTCTGGAAACACCATATATTTT	CASSADGFSGNTIYF
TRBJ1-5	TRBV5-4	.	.	TGTGCCAGCAGCTTGAACAATCAGCCCCAGCATTTT	CASSLNNQPQHF
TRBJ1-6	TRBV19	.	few	TGTGCCAGTAGTATGGCGACACATAATTCACCCCTCCACTTT	CASSMATHNSPLHF
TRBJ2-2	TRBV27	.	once	TGTGCCAGCAGTTTATTATTCCCGGGGGCTGAACACACCGGGGAGCTGTTTTTT	CASSLLFPGAEHTGELFF
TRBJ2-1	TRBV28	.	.	TGTGCCAGCAGTCCCGGGGGAGTTGGCTACAATGAGCAGTTCTTC	CASSPGGVGYNEQFF
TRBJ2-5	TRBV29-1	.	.	TGCAGCGTCACACAGGGTTCGGAGACCCAGTACTTC	CSVTQGSETQYF
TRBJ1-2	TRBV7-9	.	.	TGTGCCAGCAGCTTAACCCAGGGTCCCCATGGCTACACCTTC	CASSLTQGPHGYTF
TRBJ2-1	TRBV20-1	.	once	TGCAGTGCGCCCCCGGAGCGTGAGCAGTTCTTC	CSAPPEREQFF
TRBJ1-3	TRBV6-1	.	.	TGTGCCAGCCGTGACAGGCCCAACTCTGGAAACACCATATATTTT	CASRDRPNSGNTIYF
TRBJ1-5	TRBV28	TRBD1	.	TGTGCCAGCAGTTCAGCGCAGGGGGCCCTTCAGCCCCAGCATTTT	CASSSAQGALQPQHF
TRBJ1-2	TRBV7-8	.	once	TGTGCCAGCAGCTCCACGGGTCGTGATGGCTACACCTTC	CASSSTGRDGYTF
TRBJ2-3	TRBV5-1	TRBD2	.	TGCGCCAGCCAGCGGGAGGGCCGGGCAGATACGCAGTATTTT	CASQREGRADTQYF
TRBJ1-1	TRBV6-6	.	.	TGTGCCAGCACCCCGGTACCGAACACTGAAGCTTTCTTT	CASTPVPNTEAFF
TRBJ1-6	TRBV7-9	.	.	TGTGCCAGCAGCTCCCCGGGGATTAAGAGGAATTCACCCCTCCACTTT	CASSSPGIKRNSPLHF
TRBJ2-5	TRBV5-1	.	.	TGCGCCAGCAGCTTAGAGGGACTGCAGATCCAAGAGACCCAGTACTTC	CASSLEGLQIQETQYF
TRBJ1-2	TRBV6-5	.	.	TGTGCCAGCAGTTACATCTTGGGGGACGGCTACACCTTC	CASSYILGDGYTF
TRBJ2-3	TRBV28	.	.	TGTGCCAGCAGTTCCCCTGGGTCCACAGATACGCAGTATTTT	CASSSPGSTDTQYF
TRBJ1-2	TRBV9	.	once	TGTGCCAGCAGCGTAGAGCCCAGAGCTGGGAACTATGGCTACACCTTC	CASSVEPRAGNYGYTF
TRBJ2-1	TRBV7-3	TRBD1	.	TGTGCCAGCAGCGTGACAGGACAGGGAGGTTCATATGAGCAGTTCTTC	CASSVTGQGGSYEQFF
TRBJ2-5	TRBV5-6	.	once	TGTGCCAGCAGCCCAAGACTGACCCGGGGGACCCAGTACTTC	CASSPRLTRGTQYF
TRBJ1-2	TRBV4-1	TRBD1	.	TGCGCCAGCAGCCAGAAGGGACAGGGCCTTGGCTACACCTTC	CASSQKGQGLGYTF
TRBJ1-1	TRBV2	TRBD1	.	TGTGCCAGTTTGGGACAGGGAAGAACTGAAGCTTTCTTT	CASLGQGRTEAFF
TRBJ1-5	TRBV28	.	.	TGTGCCAGCAGTTCCGACAGTTTGGGCAATCAGCCCCAGCATTTT	CASSSDSLGNQPQHF
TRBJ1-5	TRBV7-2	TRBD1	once	TGTGCCAGCAGCCTCCCACAGGGGGGGGGTCAGCCCCAGCATTTT	CASSLPQGGGQPQHF
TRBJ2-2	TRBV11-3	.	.	TGTGCCAGCAGCTCCCACGGGGCTACTGTTAGCGGGGAGCTGTTTTTT	CASSSHGATVSGELFF
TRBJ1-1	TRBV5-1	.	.	TGCGCCAGCAGCTTGGGGGCGGGGATGGGGACTGAAGCTTTCTTT	CASSLGAGMGTEAFF
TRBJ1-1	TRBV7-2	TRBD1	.	TGTGCCAGCAGCTTCTGGACAGGCGGTGAAGCTTTCTTT	CASSFWTGGEAFF
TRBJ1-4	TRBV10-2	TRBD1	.	TGCGCCAGCAGTGAGGGGACAGCAACTAATGAAAAACTGTTTTTT	CASSEGTATNEKLFF
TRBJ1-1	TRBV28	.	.	TGTGCCAGCAGTCAAGGAGGGTGGGGGAACACTGAAGCTTTCTTT	CASSQGGWGNTEAFF
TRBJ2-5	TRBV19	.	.	TGTGCCAGTAGTTCCAGACTCGGCTGGGAGACCCAGTACTTC	CASSSRLGWETQYF
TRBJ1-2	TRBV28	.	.	TGTGCCAGCAGTTCCCCAGGAGGATCTAACTATGGCTACACCTTC	CASSSPGGSNYGYTF
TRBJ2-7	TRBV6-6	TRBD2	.	TGTGCCAGCAGTCGCACTAGCGGGATCTACGAGCAGTACTTC	CASSRTSGIYEQYF
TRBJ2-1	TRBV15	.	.	TGTGCCACCAGCAGAGTCGGACAAGCAGCAGGGAATGAGCAGTTCTTC	CATSRVGQAAGNEQFF
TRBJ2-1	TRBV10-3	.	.	TGTGCCATCAATCCCCATTTCGGTGAGGGGCAGTTCTTC	CAINPHFGEGQFF